A selection of T cell receptor beta chains follows, all from one sample in a study of identical twins. TCRdb re-derived calls from the 5' RACE reads in MiXCR, one entry per CDR3 protein. Of fewer than 650,000 distinct CDR3 sequences in the sample, nearly 10% were seen once. The sample was also reused in another study, on yellow fever vaccine responses in identical twins.

Sequences were obtained from PBMCs. The receptors derive from a woman between 18 and 30 years old in good health. The CDR3 runs from the conserved cysteine through the conserved F or W. D genes are given only for firm matches. Clone size is not always given. Where it is, it says once, few, many or a class for expanded clones.

TRBV6-1	TRBD1	few	TRBJ2-7	18	TGTGCCAGCAGTGAAGCGCTTCGGCAGGGGGCTGCCTCCTACGAGCAGTACTTC	CASSEALRQGAASYEQYF
TRBV21-1	-	-	TRBJ2-6	20	TGTGCCAGCAGCCAACAGACAGGGCCCTCTCTTCACTCTGGGGCCAACGTCCTGACTTTC	CASSQQTGPSLHSGANVLTF
TRBV27	-	many	TRBJ2-7	17	TGTGCCAGCAGTTCAGATCAACCGGGACTGCGAAGCTACGAGCAGTACTTC	CASSSDQPGLRSYEQYF
TRBV20-1	-	few	TRBJ1-5	13	TGCAGTGCTAGTAGAGGGGGTAATCAGCCCCAGCATTTT	CSASRGGNQPQHF
TRBV27	-	-	TRBJ2-7	13	TGTGCCAGCAGTGAGAGCGGGTACTACGAGCAGTACTTC	CASSESGYYEQYF
TRBV6-1	-	few	TRBJ2-3	14	TGTGCCAGCAACGACGGGGGATTCACAGATACGCAGTATTTT	CASNDGGFTDTQYF
TRBV7-6	-	-	TRBJ2-2	23	TGTGCCAGCAGCTTGACCTTAGAACCCCGGGACACAAACGTACAGAACGGCACCGGGGAGCTGTTTTTT	CASSLTLEPRDTNVQNGTGELFF
TRBV14	-	-	TRBJ2-3	11	TGTGCCAGCAGCCATCGTGATACGCAGTATTTT	CASSHRDTQYF
TRBV11-2	TRBD2	few	TRBJ2-7	18	TGTGCCAGCAGCAGAATACCAAGACTAGCGGGAGTCAACTACGAGCAGTACTTC	CASSRIPRLAGVNYEQYF
TRBV19	TRBD2	-	TRBJ2-1	16	TGTGCCAGTAGTCTCCAGACTAGCGGGGGGTACAATGAGCAGTTCTTC	CASSLQTSGGYNEQFF
TRBV20-1	-	-	TRBJ2-2	14	TGCAGTGCTCCCAACAGGGTGGTGACCGGGGAGCTGTTTTTT	CSAPNRVVTGELFF
TRBV6-2/TRBV6-3	TRBD1	-	TRBJ1-2	15	TGTGCCAGCAGTTACACCGGACAGGGCTTTCTTGGCTACACCTTC	CASSYTGQGFLGYTF
TRBV20-1	TRBD1	-	TRBJ2-7	16	TGCAGTGCTAGAGACCCCGAGGACAGGGAGTCCTACGAGCAGAACTTC	CSARDPEDRESYEQNF
TRBV11-2	TRBD2	-	TRBJ2-5	19	TGTGCCAGCAGCTTTACTAGCGGGACTAGCGGGAGAATCGGAGAGACCCAGTACTTC	CASSFTSGTSGRIGETQYF
TRBV20-1	-	many	TRBJ2-7	13	TGCAGTGCTAGGGCTGCGGGGCATAACGAGCAGTACTTC	CSARAAGHNEQYF
TRBV20-1	TRBD2	few	TRBJ2-2	14	TGCAGTGTAAGGCTAGCGGGGTACACCGGGGAGCTGTTTTTT	CSVRLAGYTGELFF
TRBV12-3/TRBV12-4	-	few	TRBJ1-2	14	TGTGCCAGCAGTTTCGATAGGGCGTTGAGTGGCTACACCTTC	CASSFDRALSGYTF
TRBV20-1	TRBD2	few	TRBJ2-1	14	TGCAGTGCCGAAACTAGCGGGAGGTCTAATGAGCAGTTCTTC	CSAETSGRSNEQFF
TRBV12-3/TRBV12-4	-	-	TRBJ2-7	14	TGTGCCAGCAGTCCCCCCGGGACCACTTACGAGCAGTACTTC	CASSPPGTTYEQYF
TRBV28	-	few	TRBJ2-5	16	TGTGCCAGCAGTTTATGGGGAACAGGGTTTGGAGAGACCCAGTACTTC	CASSLWGTGFGETQYF
TRBV12-3/TRBV12-4	TRBD2	-	TRBJ2-4	15	TGTGCCAGCAGCTCAAGCGGGAGGCCCCAAAACATTCAGTACTTC	CASSSSGRPQNIQYF
TRBV12-5	TRBD1	-	TRBJ2-3	17	TGTGCTAGTGGTTTATGGGACAGGGGCACTAGCACAGATACGCAGTATTTT	CASGLWDRGTSTDTQYF
TRBV29-1	TRBD2	many	TRBJ2-1	13	TGCAGCGTGGGGCCCAGGGAGGGCAATGAGCAGTTCTTC	CSVGPREGNEQFF
TRBV4-2	TRBD2	many	TRBJ2-1	16	TGTGCCAGCAGCCTCCCCGGGGAGCGGGAAATCAATGAGCAGTTCTTC	CASSLPGEREINEQFF
TRBV6-2/TRBV6-3	TRBD1	few	TRBJ2-7	14	TGTGCCAGCAGAAATACAGGGGGCACCTACGAGCAGTACTTC	CASRNTGGTYEQYF
TRBV6-2/TRBV6-3	-	many	TRBJ1-1	16	TGTGCCAGCAGGGGGGTGAGGGCCAGAATGAACACTGAAGCTTTCTTT	CASRGVRARMNTEAFF
TRBV5-1	TRBD2	-	TRBJ2-1	16	TGCGCCAGCAGCTTGGCCTTTCAGCGGGAGGACAATGAGCAGTTCTTC	CASSLAFQREDNEQFF
TRBV20-1	TRBD1	-	TRBJ2-3	16	TGCAGTGCTAGACCGCGTGACAGGGCTAGCACAGATACGCAGTATTTT	CSARPRDRASTDTQYF
TRBV20-1	TRBD1	many	TRBJ1-5	13	TGCAGTTTTACCGACAGGGGCAATCAGCCCCAGCATTTT	CSFTDRGNQPQHF
TRBV12-3/TRBV12-4	TRBD2	-	TRBJ2-5	13	TGTGCCAGCAGCGACGGACTAGCGGAGACCCAGTACTTC	CASSDGLAETQYF
TRBV27	-	-	TRBJ1-4	14	TGTGCCAGCAGTTTATCCCCCGTAAATGAAAAACTGTTTTTT	CASSLSPVNEKLFF
TRBV29-1	TRBD2	-	TRBJ2-7	16	TGCAGCGTGTCCGGGACTAGCGGGGGGACCTCCTACGAGCAGTACTTC	CSVSGTSGGTSYEQYF
TRBV2	-	few	TRBJ2-2	16	TGTGCCAGCATCGGGGAGGGAAAAGGGGGCACCGGGGAGCTGTTTTTT	CASIGEGKGGTGELFF
TRBV6-1	TRBD1	-	TRBJ1-4	16	TGTGCCAGCAGACTGGACAGGGACATAGCTAATGAAAAACTGTTTTTT	CASRLDRDIANEKLFF
TRBV4-3	TRBD2	few	TRBJ2-1	18	TGCGCCAGCAGCCAAGATCTACCGGGACTAGCGGGAGGGGGTGAGCAGTTCTTC	CASSQDLPGLAGGGEQFF
TRBV7-9	-	many	TRBJ1-2	10	TGTGCCAGCAGCTCCCAGGGCTACACCTTC	CASSSQGYTF
TRBV12-3/TRBV12-4	TRBD2	many	TRBJ2-1	15	TGTGCCAGCAGTCCCGGGACTAGCGGGAGGGCCGCGGAGTTCTTC	CASSPGTSGRAAEFF
TRBV4-1	-	-	TRBJ2-1	14	TGCGCCAGCAGCCTCCTAACTTTATACAATGAGCAGTTCTTC	CASSLLTLYNEQFF
TRBV3-1	-	many	TRBJ2-7	13	TGTGCCAGCAGCCAAGTTGACGGCTACGAGCAGTACTTC	CASSQVDGYEQYF
TRBV11-3	-	-	TRBJ2-5	15	TGTGCCAGCAGCTTAGATTCCGGACAGCAAGAGACCCAGTACTTC	CASSLDSGQQETQYF
TRBV5-1	-	-	TRBJ1-4	15	TGCGCCAGCAGCTTAGTGGGGGGCGCAAGTGAAAAACTGTTTTTT	CASSLVGGASEKLFF
TRBV7-9	-	few	TRBJ1-2	13	TGTGCCAGCAGCTCATCGGGCGGAAATGGCTACACCTTC	CASSSSGGNGYTF
TRBV29-1	-	-	TRBJ2-7	15	TGCAGCGTTGATTCTCCTGACACGGAGAGCTACGAGCAGTACTTC	CSVDSPDTESYEQYF
TRBV11-2	-	-	TRBJ1-2	15	TGTGCCAGCAGCCTTTTCCAGTCAGGAGACTATGGCTACACCTTC	CASSLFQSGDYGYTF
TRBV7-2	TRBD1	few	TRBJ2-1	13	TGTGCCAGCAGCTTTCGGGACAGAACTGAGCAGTTCTTC	CASSFRDRTEQFF
TRBV7-9	-	-	TRBJ2-7	15	TGTGCCAGCATCCCAAGCGGTACCCTAGCCGGCGAGCAGTACTTC	CASIPSGTLAGEQYF
TRBV6-5	-	-	TRBJ2-7	14	TGTGCCAGCAGTTACTCGTCGTATTTCTACGAGCAGTACTTC	CASSYSSYFYEQYF
TRBV6-2/TRBV6-3	-	few	TRBJ2-3	13	TGTGCCAGCAGAGCGACGGGTACAGATACGCAGTATTTT	CASRATGTDTQYF
TRBV7-2	-	few	TRBJ1-5	13	TGTGCCAGCAGCTTCGCTCATCAACAGCCCCAGCATTTT	CASSFAHQQPQHF
TRBV5-1	-	many	TRBJ2-1	14	TGCGCCAGCAGCTTGGGGCAAATTTGGAATGAGCAGTTCTTC	CASSLGQIWNEQFF
TRBV4-3	-	few	TRBJ2-7	15	TGCGCCAGCAGCCAAGATTTCGGACAAGTGTACGAGCAGTACTTC	CASSQDFGQVYEQYF